The sequence of this T cell receptor (beta chain) was determined in a study of control samples from healthy donors and cancer patients. The repertoire was sequenced with immunoSEQ multiplex PCR; TCRdb's copy has only in-frame clones and lacks some. The repertoire holds roughly 150,000 clones, with 80% to 90% as singletons. The CDR3 has 15 amino acids. J lost 4 bases, V lost 4 bases, and 8 bases had no gene match. The germline gives CDR1 KGHSH, CDR2 LQKENI. This TCR was recovered from a man between 18 and 35 years old in good health. The chain combines TRBV18 with TRBJ1-1, with TRBD1 matching 8 bases. The sample comprised blood. In DNA form, the CDR3 reads TGTGCCAGCTCACAGTCGACAGGGGCAGGCACTGAAGCTTTCTTT. It codes for CASSQSTGAGTEAFF.